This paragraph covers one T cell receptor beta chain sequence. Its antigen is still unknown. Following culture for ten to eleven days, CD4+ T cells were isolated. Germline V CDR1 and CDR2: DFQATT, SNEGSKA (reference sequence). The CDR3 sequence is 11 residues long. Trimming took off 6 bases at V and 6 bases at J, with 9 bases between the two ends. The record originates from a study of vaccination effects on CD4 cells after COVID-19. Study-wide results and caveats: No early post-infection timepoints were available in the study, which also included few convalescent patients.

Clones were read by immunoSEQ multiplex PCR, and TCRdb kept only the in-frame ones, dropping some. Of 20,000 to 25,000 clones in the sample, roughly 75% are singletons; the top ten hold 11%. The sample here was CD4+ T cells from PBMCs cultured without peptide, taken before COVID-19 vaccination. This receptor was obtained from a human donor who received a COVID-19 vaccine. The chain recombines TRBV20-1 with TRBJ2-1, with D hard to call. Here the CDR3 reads CSAPLVNEQFF. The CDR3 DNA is TGCAGTGCCCCCCTAGTCAATGAGCAGTTCTTC.